The 2 T cell receptor beta chains below come from one sample, sequenced in a study of identical twins. One entry per CDR3 protein, called by TCRdb with MiXCR from the 5' RACE reads. The sample lists over 600,000 distinct CDR3 sequences, around 20% occurring once. These same data were also listed under a study on T cells expressing NK-cell markers.

Sequencing was performed on PBMCs. Receptors originate from a woman aged 18-29 years in good health.

This clonotype has more than one count but fewer than ten. CDR3 region: CATSRPGLAGFNTGELFF. The CDR3 DNA sequence: TGTGCCACCAGCAGGCCGGGACTAGCGGGGTTCAACACCGGGGAGCTGTTTTTT. The rearrangement uses TRBV15 and TRBJ2-2; 13 nucleotides agree with TRBD2. The germline V gene encodes CDR1 LNHNV and CDR2 YYDKDF (reference sequence). With V trimmed by 3 bases and J by 2 bases, 6 bases remained unmatched. CDR3 length: 18 residues.

V usage is TRBV6-2 or TRBV6-3 and J usage is TRBJ1-5, with 9 bases lining up with TRBD1. The junction had 8 bases not matched to a gene; V was cut back by 6 bases and J by 5 bases. This CDR3 is built from 15 residues. CDR1 is MNHEY and CDR2 is SVGEGT in the germline V gene. For the CDR3, the DNA is TGTGCCAGCAGCTCTACAGGGGGCTGGTATCAGCCCCAGCATTTT. As protein: CASSSTGGWYQPQHF.